Below are 8 T cell receptor beta chains sequenced from a single sample in a study of cytomegalovirus exposure and HLA in healthy donors. 60 Vbeta and 13 Jbeta primers were used in PCR. Method: immunoSEQ multiplex PCR; TCRdb's copy keeps in-frame clones and lacks some. Among approximately 90,000 clones listed, 60% to 80% were seen once. Source material: PBMCs. Every receptor here comes from a man aged 30 to 39 in good health and CMV-seronegative.

This clone has just a few counts. The V gene is TRBV5-1, the J gene TRBJ1-1, with 7 bases matching TRBD1. The CDR3 runs to 14 residues. Germline CDR1 SGHRS, CDR2 YFSETQ. V dropped 4 bases and J dropped 3; count of bases not matched to a gene: 6. The CDR3 nucleotides are TGCGCCAGCAGCCACGGCCAGGGGGACACTGAAGCTTTCTTT. Its protein product is CASSHGQGDTEAFF. Complete variable domain (other parts from reference TRBV5-1 and TRBJ1-1): KAGVTQTPRYLIKTRGQQVTLSCSPISGHRSVSWYQQTPGQGLQFLFEYFSETQRNKGNFPGRFSGRQFSNSRSEMNVSTLELGDSALYLCASSHGQGDTEAFFGQGTRLTVV.

The count of this clone is one. This rearrangement joins TRBV7-9 to TRBJ2-7; 7 positions match TRBD1. J gave up 7 bases and V 5 bases, and 14 bases lay outside the gene matches. The CDR3 has 15 amino acids. Looked up from germline, CDR1 is SEHNR and CDR2 is FQNEAQ (reference sequence). The CDR3 region has the DNA TGTGCCAGCAGCGGACCACGACAGGGCGTGGGAGAGCAGTACTTC. Translated, it gives CASSGPRQGVGEQYF.

The V call is TRBV10-1, the J call TRBJ2-1, with 7 bases aligning to TRBD2. Germline V gene lookup returns CDR1 WNHNN and CDR2 SYGVQD (reference sequence). CDR3 size: 16 residues. J lost 0 bases, V lost 4 bases, and 6 bases had no gene match. CDR3 sequence: CASSGVAGRSYNEQFF. The CDR3 DNA is TGCGCCAGCAGTGGGGTAGCGGGTCGCTCCTACAATGAGCAGTTCTTC.

The chain carries TRBV5-1 and TRBJ2-1; 12 nucleotides line up with TRBD2. The length of the CDR3 is 14 residues. Germline V gives CDR1 SGHRS, CDR2 YFSETQ. V was clipped by 6 bases and J by 3 bases; unmatched bases: 1. The DNA of the CDR3 is TGCGCCAGCACGACTAGCGGGAGCTACAATGAGCAGTTCTTC. This gives the protein CASTTSGSYNEQFF. Full variable domain (rest looked up from reference TRBV5-1 and TRBJ2-1): KAGVTQTPRYLIKTRGQQVTLSCSPISGHRSVSWYQQTPGQGLQFLFEYFSETQRNKGNFPGRFSGRQFSNSRSEMNVSTLELGDSALYLCASTTSGSYNEQFFGPGTRLTVL.

The CDR3 here is CASMGLAALDEQFF. The CDR3 coding sequence is TGTGCCAGCATGGGACTAGCGGCCTTAGATGAGCAGTTCTTC. V is TRBV28 and J is TRBJ2-1; 11 bases fit TRBD2. CDR3 length equals 14 residues. V lost 7 bases, J lost 8 bases, and 7 bases stayed unmatched. Germline lookup yields CDR1 MDHEN and CDR2 SYDVKM.

This clone has just a few counts. The DNA for the CDR3 is TGTGCCAGCAGAATGACTAGCGGGGATTTCAATGAGCAGTTCTTC. Its protein is CASRMTSGDFNEQFF. This chain joins TRBV6-1 and TRBJ2-1; 11 nucleotides align to TRBD2. V trimming: 6 bases; J trimming: 6 bases; junction bases outside the gene matches: 7. Germline CDR1 MNHNS, CDR2 SASEGT. The CDR3 is made up of 15 amino acids.

J is TRBJ1-1 and V is TRBV2; no clear D gene. The CDR3 has 13 residues. V lost 3 bases and J lost 4, with 9 bases in between. Germline-derived CDR1 and CDR2 are SNHLY and FYNNEI. This chain's CDR3 is CASSERRTTEAFF. The CDR3 nucleotides are TGTGCCAGCAGTGAGAGGAGGACCACTGAAGCTTTCTTT.

The V gene is TRBV10-2, the J gene TRBJ2-7, with D maybe TRBD2 (7 bases). Trimming removed 2 bases at V and 10 bases at J, with 12 bases between. Germline values: CDR1 WSHSY, CDR2 SAAADI. The CDR3 has 12 amino acids. The CDR3 sequence is CASSEGRGHQYF. In DNA form, the CDR3 reads TGCGCCAGCAGTGAGGGGCGGGGGCATCAGTACTTC.